This T cell receptor beta chain appears in the sequencing data of a study of PD-1 blockade in mismatch repair-deficient tumors. The CDR3 is 13 residues long. CDR1 is LNHDA, CDR2 SQIVND, per germline (reference sequence). V gave up 5 bases and J gave up 7 bases, with 12 bases separating them. As to this clone: Antigen: not known.

Every patient had mismatch repair deficiency by PCR or immunohistochemistry. TCRs were sequenced from a few patients responding to pembrolizumab. Overall study findings and caveats: Rapid post-treatment expansion, then contraction, generally preceding radiologic response, marked tumor-resident clones.

The data were produced by immunoSEQ multiplex PCR, yet TCRdb's version contains in-frame clones alone and is incomplete. Among about 100,000 clones listed, 82% were seen once. The receptor's source is an adult with mismatch repair-deficient cancer. Sequenced material: peripheral blood, taken about 33 weeks after starting pembrolizumab. The genes are TRBV19 and TRBJ1-5, with a weak D call TRBD1 (5 bases). This CDR3 is CASSAQGGQPQHF. Written as DNA, the CDR3 is TGTGCCAGTAGTGCTCAGGGTGGCCAGCCCCAGCATTTT.